This T cell receptor beta chain was observed in a study of blood T cell repertoires in COVID-19. The participants were between about 18 and 95 years old and came from 24 US areas. Participants' own reports of clinical history determined their cohort assignment. Exposed enrollees encountered a COVID-19 case at some point within 2 weeks before study entry. Source study methods: Reference gene primers were amplified, and this amplification served to estimate nucleated cell counts. Measured with immunoSEQ multiplex PCR; TCRdb has only the in-frame clones, and not every one. That table is the source of V, J and clone size, and D and trimming were worked out from the DNA. The sample yields 360,000 or so clones, about nine tenths seen once. The V and J ends lost 5 bases and 5 bases, in that order; junction bases with no gene match: 8. CDR3 length: 15 residues. The V gene's germline CDR1 is MDHEN and CDR2 SYDVKM.

Input material: PBMCs or T cells enriched from blood (not recorded which). The source of this sequence is a woman aged 30 to 39 who had been exposed to COVID-19. V usage is TRBV28 and J usage is TRBJ2-5, with 10 bases that match TRBD2. CDR3 in amino acids: CASSTALAGVETQYF. Written as DNA, the CDR3 is TGTGCCAGCAGTACCGCCCTAGCGGGAGTGGAGACCCAGTACTTC.